This T cell receptor beta chain was identified in a study of OX40 agonist ivuxolimab in advanced cancers. In terms of the full investigation: Ivuxolimab was a fully human IgG2 agonistic monoclonal antibody targeting the costimulatory receptor OX40 (CD134). Intravenous ivuxolimab was administered to patients every 2 weeks at six dose levels: 0.01, 0.1, 0.3, 1.5, 3 and 10 mg/kg. The purpose of peripheral TCRbeta sequencing was to test whether ivuxolimab changed TCR sequence diversity and led to clonal T-cell expansion. The paper covers the monotherapy dose-escalation part of the phase I ivuxolimab trial, which included N of about 50 patients. Partial responses occurred in three dose-escalation patients: two with cutaneous melanoma and one with hepatocellular carcinoma. In the dose-escalation cohort, roughly 80% of patients were male, and the mean age was approximately 55 years, with a range of roughly 20 to 85. Of the approximately 54 patients in dose escalation, some 19 had hepatocellular carcinoma, some 15 had melanoma, 9 had renal cell carcinoma and 9 had head and neck cancer. Patients were allowed to have had prior anti-PD-1, anti-PD-L1 or anti-CTLA-4 therapy, and approximately 40% of the dose-escalation patients had been treated with checkpoint inhibitors.

The germline V gene specifies SGHDN as CDR1 and FVKESK as CDR2. V trim: 4 bases; J trim: 3 bases; unmatched bases: 8. Measured from the cysteine to the phenylalanine, the CDR3 is 16 residues long. The read is trimmed to its CDR3 DNA, 48 bases read in frame from base 1. For sequencing of the TCRbeta CDR3 region, genomic DNA was extracted from the sorted cells. The immunoSEQ Assay was used for sequencing of TCRbeta CDR3 regions. Entries here come from immuneACCESS through TCRdb and include only in-frame sequences with V and J called. Some clones fail to appear in such tables; in the studies checked, an unresolved V gene covers under half of the shortfall, and the cause of the remainder is unknown. For this sample there are 74,000 or so clones; around nine tenths appear just once. The top ten clonotypes cover over 2% of the sample. Patients with a history of autoimmune disease or receiving systemic immunosuppression were excluded from the trial. Peripheral blood for TCR sequencing was drawn from every dose cohort at baseline, at cycle 4 day 1 and at cycle 7 day 1. Samples were obtained from an open-label, multicenter, first-in-human phase I dose-escalation trial of ivuxolimab. The trial enrolled adults with locally advanced or metastatic head and neck squamous cell, hepatocellular, melanoma or renal cell carcinoma. Before TCR sequencing, CD4+ T cells and CD8+ T cells from peripheral blood were sorted into separate populations.

Overall results and qualifications from the work: Antigen specificity was not determined for the clonally expanded peripheral T cells. After ivuxolimab, expanded clones were on average more numerous among CD8+ T cells than among CD4+ T cells. Partial responders in the 0.1-3.0 mg/kg groups had among the lowest normalized peripheral clonal expansion, especially among CD8+ T cells. Low levels of normalized T-cell clonal expansion were also seen in some patients who did not respond. At doses from 0.1 to 3.0 mg/kg, clonal expansion was seen in both CD4+ and CD8+ blood T cells between baseline and week 6.

Concerning this clone itself: Its target antigen remains unknown. No much larger clonotype is one base removed from it; base qualities were not supplied.

The rearranged chain carries TRBV14 and TRBJ2-1; 8 bases in between match TRBD2. The sample consisted of CD4+ or CD8+ T cells sorted from blood, taken in a trial of the OX40 agonist ivuxolimab. This clonotype was sampled from an adult with an advanced solid tumor such as melanoma, head and neck, liver or kidney cancer. CDR3 sequence: CASSRTGGAGYNEQFF. The DNA sequence is as follows: TGTGCCAGCAGCCGAACGGGGGGGGCAGGCTACAATGAGCAGTTCTTC.